These 17 T cell receptor beta chains share one sample of origin, sequenced in a study of blood T cell repertoires in COVID-19. This table comes from immunoSEQ multiplex PCR, and its TCRdb copy is limited to in-frame clones, with some not included. Among about 320,000 clones listed, about 92% were seen once. Sequencing was done on a sample of PBMCs or T cells enriched from blood (not recorded which). The receptors come from a man between 60 and 75 years old who had recovered from COVID-19.

J is TRBJ2-3 and V is TRBV11-2; TRBD2 might be the D (6 bases). The CDR3 is 16 residues long. CDR1 is SGHAT and CDR2 is FQNNGV in the germline V gene. Trimming took off 6 bases at V and 8 bases at J, with 24 bases between the two ends. In DNA, the CDR3 is TGTGCCAGCAGGACGCTTAGCGGAAGATCGAGATTTACGCAGTATTTT. Translation gives CASRTLSGRSRFTQYF. Variable domain in full (rest from reference TRBV11-2 and TRBJ2-3): EAGVAQSPRYKIIEKRQSVAFWCNPISGHATLYWYQQILGQGPKLLIQFQNNGVVDDSQLPKDRFSAERLKGVDSTLKIQPAKLEDSAVYLCASRTLSGRSRFTQYFGPGTRLTVL.

V usage is TRBV4-1 and J usage is TRBJ2-6, with D possibly matching TRBD2 (6 bases). CDR1 and CDR2 from the germline V gene are MGHRA and YSYEKL. Trimming pared 2 bases from V and 0 bases from J, leaving 11 bases between. CDR3 size: 17 residues. CDR3 loop: CASSQRDLPSGANVLTF. In DNA, the CDR3 is TGCGCCAGCAGCCAAAGGGACTTGCCCTCTGGGGCCAACGTCCTGACTTTC.

This clone was detected only once. The rearrangement uses TRBV7-9 and TRBJ2-1; TRBD2 aligns across 11 bases. Looked up from germline, CDR1 is SEHNR and CDR2 is FQNEAQ (reference sequence). V lost 4 bases, J lost 0 bases, and 5 bases stayed unmatched. The CDR3 length is 17 residues. In DNA, the CDR3 is TGTGCCAGCAGCTCTGGGACTAGCGGTTCCTCCTACAATGAGCAGTTCTTC. This gives the protein CASSSGTSGSSYNEQFF.

V usage is TRBV7-2 and J usage is TRBJ2-1; TRBD2 aligns across 16 bases. This CDR3 has 18 amino acids. Trimming cost V 5 bases and J 3 bases; bases outside gene matches: 7. CDR1 and CDR2 (germline): SGHTA, FQGNSA. The CDR3 here is CASSNPGTSGRVYNEQFF. The CDR3 DNA follows: TGTGCCAGCAGCAATCCCGGGACTAGCGGGAGGGTCTACAATGAGCAGTTCTTC.

The chain combines TRBV5-4 with TRBJ1-3; D not certain. Between the trimmed V and J ends, which lost 1 base and 3 bases, there was a span of 5 bases. This CDR3 is 13 amino acids long. From germline, CDR1 is SGHNT and CDR2 YYREEE (reference sequence). The CDR3 sequence: CASSLTGGNTIYF. DNA of the CDR3: TGTGCCAGCAGCTTGACGGGTGGAAACACCATATATTTT. Using reference TRBV5-4 and TRBJ1-3 for the parts outside the CDR3, the full variable domain is ETGVTQSPTHLIKTRGQQVTLRCSSQSGHNTVSWYQQALGQGPQFIFQYYREEENGRGNFPPRFSGLQFPNYSSELNVNALELDDSALYLCASSLTGGNTIYFGEGSWLTVV.

The J gene is TRBJ2-3, the V gene TRBV9; TRBD2 matches 7 bases. J gave up 4 bases and V 2 bases, and 10 bases lay outside the gene matches. The CDR3 length is 16 residues. Looked up from germline, CDR1 is SGDLS and CDR2 is YYNGEE. CDR3 in amino acids: CASSVSGAGRPDTQYF. Here the CDR3 DNA reads TGTGCCAGCAGCGTCTCAGGAGCGGGGCGGCCAGATACGCAGTATTTT.

This chain joins TRBV7-8 and TRBJ1-5, with 8 positions matching TRBD1. CDR3 length: 13 amino acids. With V trimmed by 6 bases and J by 7 bases, 5 bases remained unmatched. Germline assignment: CDR1 SGHVS and CDR2 FQNEAQ. The CDR3: CASRQTGGQPQHF. The CDR3 coding sequence is TGTGCCAGCAGACAAACAGGGGGACAGCCCCAGCATTTT.

The rearrangement uses TRBV11-2 and TRBJ1-2; no clear D gene. This CDR3 comprises 15 residues. V lost 1 base and J 7 bases, leaving 16 bases between the germline ends. From germline, CDR1 is SGHAT and CDR2 FQNNGV. The CDR3 loop is CASSLGRLAFFGYTF. For the CDR3, the DNA is TGTGCCAGCAGCTTAGGCAGGCTAGCCTTTTTTGGCTACACCTTC.

About this clone itself: The same CDR3 arises from other DNA sequences in this sample as well. V usage is TRBV29-1 and J usage is TRBJ2-1; tentatively, D is TRBD2 (5 bases). The CDR3 has 14 residues. Looked up from germline, CDR1 is SQVTM and CDR2 is ANQGSEA. The V end lost 3 bases, the J end lost 0 bases, and 9 bases lay between the germline ends. Here the CDR3 DNA reads TGCAGCGTTGACCGGGGTAGCTCCTACAATGAGCAGTTCTTC. Its translation is CSVDRGSSYNEQFF.

V and J are TRBV4-1 and TRBJ2-1; tentative D call: TRBD1 (6 bases). This CDR3 is 15 amino acids long. Trimming took off 2 bases at V and 3 bases at J, with 11 bases between the two ends. CDR1 and CDR2 from the germline V gene are MGHRA and YSYEKL. The CDR3 reads CASSQQGLNYNEQFF. CDR3 nucleotides: TGCGCCAGCAGCCAACAGGGGTTAAACTACAATGAGCAGTTCTTC.

V usage is TRBV25-1 and J usage is TRBJ1-5, with a weak D call TRBD1 (6 bases). The germline V gene encodes CDR1 MGHDK and CDR2 SYGVNS. The CDR3 contains 14 residues. V shed 6 bases and J shed 4 bases, with 13 bases lying between them. CDR3 nucleotide sequence: TGTGCCAGCAGCCAGACAGGAATGAATCAGCCCCAGCATTTT. It specifies CASSQTGMNQPQHF.

The genes are TRBV24-1 and TRBJ1-1; D ambiguous. Germline values: CDR1 KGHDR, CDR2 SFDVKD. Trimming took off 5 bases at V and 3 bases at J, with 9 bases between the two ends. This CDR3 has 13 amino acids. This CDR3 reads CATSVLDYTEAFF. The CDR3 region has the DNA TGTGCCACCAGTGTTCTGGACTACACTGAAGCTTTCTTT.

The V gene is TRBV2, the J gene TRBJ2-1; D is unresolved. CDR1 is SNHLY and CDR2 is FYNNEI in the germline V gene. The CDR3 totals 11 residues. The V gene lost 9 bases and the J gene lost 3 bases, with 6 bases spanning the gap. The CDR3 DNA reads TGTGCCAGTCGTAGCTACAATGAGCAGTTCTTC. Translation: CASRSYNEQFF. The entire variable domain, with the rest obtained from reference TRBV2 and TRBJ2-1, is as follows: EPEVTQTPSHQVTQMGQEVILRCVPISNHLYFYWYRQILGQKVEFLVSFYNNEISEKSEIFDDQFSVERPDGSNFTLKIRSTKLEDSAMYFCASRSYNEQFFGPGTRLTVL.

The sample holds one count of this clone. This chain links TRBV12-3 or TRBV12-4 with TRBJ1-5; TRBD1 is a possible D gene (5 bases). V lost 5 bases and J 9 bases, leaving 14 bases between the germline ends. This CDR3 comprises 13 residues. The CDR3 DNA is TGTGCCAGCAGTCGCGGGGACGAACGGCCCCAGCATTTT. This encodes CASSRGDERPQHF.

The chain uses TRBV2 and TRBJ2-7; D is uncertain. The CDR3 spans 10 residues. Trimming stripped 8 bases from V and 5 bases from J, with 7 bases between. Germline V gene lookup returns CDR1 SNHLY and CDR2 FYNNEI. The CDR3 is CASRVNEQYF. The CDR3 region has the DNA TGTGCCAGCCGGGTGAACGAGCAGTACTTC.

The chain carries TRBV14 and TRBJ1-1, with TRBD1 identical over 9 bases. The V and J ends lost 4 bases and 10 bases, in that order; junction bases with no gene match: 13. This CDR3 is 15 amino acids long. Germline CDR1 reads SGHDN; CDR2 reads FVKESK. The CDR3: CASSLVTGGFRGAFF. The DNA of the CDR3 is TGTGCCAGCAGCCTCGTGACAGGGGGTTTTCGTGGAGCTTTCTTT.

The chain couples TRBV10-3 to TRBJ1-6; tentatively, D is TRBD1 (5 bases). Germline V CDR1 and CDR2: ENHRY, SYGVKD. With 2 bases removed from V and 9 bases from J, the gap between germline ends came to 11 bases. This CDR3 spans 14 amino acids. As DNA, the CDR3 is TGTGCCATCAGTGAGGGGACTTCGGGTTCACCCCTCCACTTT. Translated: CAISEGTSGSPLHF.